What follows describes a single T cell receptor beta chain. Its cognate antigen is unknown. Trimming removed 1 base from V and 8 bases from J; junction bases left unmatched: 6. CDR1 is MNHNS and CDR2 is SASEGT in the germline V gene. The CDR3 extends over 15 amino acids. These data come from a study of shared clonotypes between healthy human individuals. Donors comprised only Caucasian adults living in Nashville, Tennessee. Profiling relied on immunoSEQ multiplex PCR, and the TCRdb table lists in-frame clones only, not all of them. The sample includes 550,000 to 700,000 clones, around 73% of them seen just once. Findings of the study overall: Clonotypes that were shared across a handful of donors made up approximately 5.1% of naive CD4 clonotypes. Rarefaction demonstrated incomplete sorted-subset sequencing despite large depth. Sequencing depth was a factor that was expected to affect clonotype sharing among donors.

The chain joins TRBV6-1 to TRBJ2-1, with 9 positions matching TRBD1. The sequence was obtained from a woman aged 30 to 39 in good health. The source material was memory CD4+ T cells sorted from blood. The sample's subset: CD45RA-negative fraction. CDR3 protein: CASSEEGTGKDEQFF. The CDR3 nucleotides are TGTGCCAGCAGTGAAGAGGGGACAGGGAAAGATGAGCAGTTCTTC.